The 20 T cell receptor beta chains below all came from one sample that was sequenced in a study of cytomegalovirus exposure and HLA in healthy donors. The primer mix had 60 Vbeta and 13 Jbeta primers. The protocol was immunoSEQ multiplex PCR, while the TCRdb copy is restricted to in-frame clones and leaves out a portion. The table shows 84,000 or so clones, with over 75% occurring only once. The sequencing input was PBMCs. The receptors originated from a boy younger than 18 in good health and CMV-seronegative.

The chain carries TRBV4-3 and TRBJ1-1; 7 bases are a match to TRBD1. Germline V gene sequence: CDR1 LGHNA, CDR2 YSLEER. After removal of 2 bases from V and 7 bases from J, the junction contained 10 bases not matched to a gene. The CDR3 totals 15 residues. In DNA form, the CDR3 reads TGCGCCAGCAGCCAATCGAAGACAGGGCACTATGAAGCTTTCTTT. It specifies CASSQSKTGHYEAFF.

The chain joins TRBV29-1 to TRBJ1-2; 7 nucleotides agree with TRBD1. The CDR3 runs 12 residues. Losses at the gene ends were 1 base for V and 8 bases for J; bases not matched to a gene: 4. Germline lookup yields CDR1 SQVTM and CDR2 ANQGSEA. The CDR3 region has the DNA TGCAGCGTTGAAGGACAGGGTGGAGGCTACACCTTC. It is translated as CSVEGQGGGYTF.

V is TRBV29-1 and J is TRBJ2-2; D remains ambiguous. V gave up 4 bases and J gave up 2 bases, with 8 bases separating them. Germline lookup yields CDR1 SQVTM and CDR2 ANQGSEA. The CDR3 spans 13 residues. The CDR3, as DNA: TGCAGCGTTGGAGGCCGAAACACCGGGGAGCTGTTTTTT. Encoded protein: CSVGGRNTGELFF.

This rearrangement joins TRBV6-1 to TRBJ2-7, with D hard to call. The V end lost 3 bases, the J end lost 0 bases, and 3 bases lay between the germline ends. CDR3 length equals 12 residues. Looked up from germline, CDR1 is MNHNS and CDR2 is SASEGT. The CDR3 reads CASSDSSYEQYF. The CDR3 nucleotides are TGTGCCAGCAGTGACAGCTCCTACGAGCAGTACTTC.

The rearrangement uses TRBV11-2 and TRBJ1-2; D uncertain. V dropped 2 bases and J dropped 8 bases, with 12 bases sitting between them. Germline-derived CDR1 and CDR2 are SGHAT and FQNNGV. The CDR3 runs to 13 residues. CDR3 sequence reads: CASSLTSGLGYTF. The CDR3 bases are TGTGCCAGCAGCTTAACATCTGGGCTGGGCTACACCTTC.

The chain carries TRBV4-1 and TRBJ1-4; a weak D match, TRBD1 (6 bases). There are 17 residues in the CDR3. V was trimmed by 3 bases and J by 8 bases, leaving 22 bases between them. The germline V gene has CDR1 MGHRA and CDR2 YSYEKL. CDR3 residues: CASSQGGRANLGEKLFF. The CDR3 bases are TGCGCCAGCAGCCAGGGGGGGCGTGCAAACCTAGGGGAAAAACTGTTTTTT.

A few counts support this clone. The V call is TRBV14, the J call TRBJ1-4, with D hard to call. Trimming pared 4 bases from V and 6 bases from J, leaving 6 bases between. The CDR3 length is 12 residues. Germline loops: CDR1 SGHDN, CDR2 FVKESK. The CDR3 loop is CASSRLDEKLFF. The CDR3 coding sequence is TGTGCCAGCAGCCGGTTAGATGAAAAACTGTTTTTT.

The CDR3 reads CASRNRQGVVTEAFF. In DNA form, the CDR3 reads TGTGCCAGCAGGAATCGACAGGGAGTAGTAACTGAAGCTTTCTTT. The chain recombines TRBV7-9 with TRBJ1-1, with 7 positions matching TRBD1. CDR1 is SEHNR and CDR2 is FQNEAQ in the germline V gene (reference sequence). J was trimmed by 5 bases and V by 6 bases; bases with no gene match: 12. This CDR3 comprises 15 residues.

This chain links TRBV19 with TRBJ2-1, with D uncertain. The CDR3 has 10 residues. Germline loops: CDR1 LNHDA, CDR2 SQIVND (reference sequence). Trimming cost V 5 bases and J 7 bases, with 3 bases left between them. CDR3 nucleotides: TGTGCCAGTAGTTCGAATGAGCAGTTCTTC. It specifies CASSSNEQFF.

The chain links TRBV30 to TRBJ1-5; no firm D call. Germline values: CDR1 GTSNPN, CDR2 SVGIG (reference sequence). With 1 base removed from V and 0 bases from J, the gap between germline ends came to 7 bases. The CDR3 totals 14 residues. CDR3 loop: CAWSAQVSNQPQHF. For the CDR3, the DNA is TGTGCCTGGAGTGCCCAGGTTAGCAATCAGCCCCAGCATTTT.

CDR3 DNA sequence: TGCGCCAGCAGCCAAGATTACAGCCTTAGCAATCAGCCCCAGCATTTT. Translated, it gives CASSQDYSLSNQPQHF. The chain links TRBV4-1 to TRBJ1-5; no clear D gene. This CDR3 is built from 16 residues. Per germline, CDR1 MGHRA and CDR2 YSYEKL. V lost 0 bases and J lost 0, with 9 bases in between.

This clone was counted only a few times. The chain joins TRBV4-1 to TRBJ1-5; perhaps TRBD1 as D (5 bases). CDR1 is MGHRA, CDR2 YSYEKL, per germline. The CDR3 has 15 residues. Trimming removed 4 bases from V and 2 bases from J, with 12 bases in between. CDR3 amino acids: CASSPNPGGNQPQHF. The CDR3 coding sequence is TGCGCCAGCAGCCCGAATCCGGGGGGCAATCAGCCCCAGCATTTT.

This clone has a single count. This chain joins TRBV9 and TRBJ2-3; D may be TRBD1 (6 bases). Germline CDR1 and CDR2: SGDLS and YYNGEE. The CDR3 spans 14 residues. The V gene lost 3 bases and the J gene lost 3 bases, with 11 bases spanning the gap. The CDR3 sequence: CASSDRDITDTQYF. CDR3 bases: TGTGCCAGCAGCGACCGGGACATTACAGATACGCAGTATTTT.

This clone was observed once. The rearrangement links TRBV10-3 to TRBJ1-2; D is unresolved. Deletions cut 2 bases from V and 8 bases from J, with 12 bases between. The length of the CDR3 is 13 residues. Germline values: CDR1 ENHRY, CDR2 SYGVKD. Here the CDR3 DNA reads TGTGCCATCAGTGAGGAACCTCGGGGAGGCTACACCTTC. This codes for CAISEEPRGGYTF.

The chain uses TRBV28 and TRBJ1-1; TRBD1 might be the D (5 bases). Germline V gene sequence: CDR1 MDHEN, CDR2 SYDVKM. V lost 3 bases and J 2 bases, leaving 10 bases between the germline ends. The CDR3 sequence is 14 residues long. The DNA of the CDR3 is TGTGCCAGCAGTTTTAGGACAACCAACACTGAAGCTTTCTTT. Translated: CASSFRTTNTEAFF.

This chain's CDR3 is CASTAGINYGYTF. The DNA for the CDR3 is TGTGCCAGCACGGCAGGGATAAACTATGGCTACACCTTC. The genes are TRBV5-6 and TRBJ1-2, with TRBD1 as a possible D gene (5 bases). V was clipped by 6 bases and J by 2 bases, with 11 bases between them. The CDR3 length is 13 residues. From germline, CDR1 is SGHDT and CDR2 YYEEEE.

The chain recombines TRBV7-3 with TRBJ1-6; D is perhaps TRBD1 (6 bases). V lost 2 bases and J 6 bases, leaving 14 bases between the germline ends. Germline lookup yields CDR1 SGHTA and CDR2 FQGTGA. The CDR3 spans 16 residues. The CDR3 here is CASSLEDRISNSPLHF. The CDR3 DNA is TGTGCCAGCAGCTTAGAGGACAGAATCTCTAATTCACCCCTCCACTTT.

The V call is TRBV7-8, the J call TRBJ1-5; 7 bases fit TRBD1. The germline V gene encodes CDR1 SGHVS and CDR2 FQNEAQ. The CDR3 runs 18 residues. J was trimmed by 4 bases and V by 5 bases; bases with no gene match: 17. CDR3 amino acids: CASSLGRDRPFQNQPQHF. CDR3 nucleotides: TGTGCCAGCAGCCTAGGTCGGGACAGACCTTTCCAAAATCAGCCCCAGCATTTT.

This clone was counted between two and nine times. The rearrangement joins TRBV6-5 to TRBJ2-7; D may be TRBD2 (6 bases). From germline, CDR1 is MNHEY and CDR2 SVGAGI. Trimming stripped 2 bases from V and 7 bases from J, with 12 bases between. The CDR3 has 13 amino acids. The CDR3 loop is CASSYGGSVEQYF. CDR3 nucleotide sequence: TGTGCCAGCAGTTACGGGGGGTCGGTGGAGCAGTACTTC.

The table lists this clone with a few counts. The chain combines TRBV10-1 with TRBJ2-2; 13 bases line up with TRBD2. Germline loops: CDR1 WNHNN, CDR2 SYGVQD (reference sequence). The trim removed 6 bases at V and 5 bases at J, leaving 3 bases unmatched. The length of the CDR3 is 15 residues. The CDR3 loop is CASSGTSGTTGELFF. CDR3 in DNA: TGCGCCAGCAGCGGGACTAGCGGGACGACCGGGGAGCTGTTTTTT.